This T cell receptor (beta chain) was retrieved from a study of T cell responses to AZD1222 COVID-19 vaccine. Study findings and constraints: Two AZD1222 doses significantly raised spike-specific TCR breadth and depth over controls. Nearly half of the spike-specific TCRs reportedly recognize variant regions that carry no mutations. Repertoires in all cases were sampled only once the peak T cell response had passed.

The J segment lost 0 bases and the V segment lost 5 bases, leaving 8 bases of the junction unmatched. CDR1 and CDR2 from the germline V gene are SGHNT and YENEEA. CDR3 length: 16 amino acids. Regarding this clone: The antigen remains undetermined.

Produced via immunoSEQ multiplex PCR; TCRdb's table is partial and in-frame only. The table lists over 100,000 clones, around 94% of them singletons, with approximately 6.3% in the top ten. Sample: peripheral blood, taken on day 0 of AZD1222 vaccination. This receptor was taken from an adult in good health. The genes are TRBV11-3 and TRBJ1-2, with 8 bases identical to TRBD1. CDR3 nucleotides: TGTGCCAGCAGCCCTCCAGGGGGCGTCGCTAACTATGGCTACACCTTC. This sequence encodes CASSPPGGVANYGYTF. Using reference TRBV11-3 and TRBJ1-2 for the parts outside the CDR3, the full variable domain is EAGVVQSPRYKIIEKKQPVAFWCNPISGHNTLYWYLQNLGQGPELLIRYENEEAVDDSQLPKDRFSAERLKGVDSTLKIQPAELGDSAVYLCASSPPGGVANYGYTFGSGTRLTVV.